These T cell receptor beta chains were read from a single sample in a study of blood T cells in healthy people across ages. One entry per CDR3 protein, called by TCRdb with MiXCR from the 5' RACE reads. The sample has some 1.4 million distinct CDR3 sequences; 42% are singletons. The sample taken for sequencing was blood. Receptor source: a woman under 30 in good health. Each CDR3 is given with its conserved first and last residue. D genes are given only for firm matches. The listing skips clone size in some rows; elsewhere it reads once, few, many or a size class.

>few|-|13|TRBJ1-5|TRBV6-5
TGTGCCAGCAGTTACTTGGGCAACGGGCCCCAGCATTTT
CASSYLGNGPQHF
>-|TRBD1|17|TRBJ1-3|TRBV9
TGTGCCAGCAGCGCCCGACAGGGAAATATGGAAGGAAACACCATATATTTT
CASSARQGNMEGNTIYF
>-|-|13|TRBJ2-7|TRBV20-1
TGCAGTGCTAGAGGAAGAACTGCCTACGAGCAGTACTTC
CSARGRTAYEQYF
>-|TRBD2|16|TRBJ2-1|TRBV2
TGTGCCAGCAGAGTACGACTAGCGGGGGCCGGGGATGAGCAGTTCTTC
CASRVRLAGAGDEQFF
>once|-|17|TRBJ2-2|TRBV12-3/TRBV12-4
TGTGCCAGCAGCCAACTCATGACGGGAGCCTTGACCGGGGAGCTGTTTTTT
CASSQLMTGALTGELFF
>few|-|15|TRBJ2-1|TRBV6-6
TGTGCCAGCAGTGGAGAGGGCGGGAAGAGCAATGAGCAGTTCTTC
CASSGEGGKSNEQFF
>few|TRBD1|14|TRBJ1-2|TRBV7-2
TGTGCCAGCAGCTTTCGAGACAGGGGGTCCGGCTACACCTTC
CASSFRDRGSGYTF
>few|TRBD1|15|TRBJ2-2|TRBV3-1
TGTGCCAGCAGCCCTCTGGGACAGGACACCGGGGAGCTGTTTTTT
CASSPLGQDTGELFF
>-|-|13|TRBJ2-3|TRBV30
TGTGCCTGGAGATCAAGTAGCACAGATACGCAGTATTTT
CAWRSSSTDTQYF
>-|-|13|TRBJ1-1|TRBV6-6
TGTGCCAGCAGTTACTCTCAGGGCACTGAAGCTTTCTTT
CASSYSQGTEAFF
>many|-|15|TRBJ2-5|TRBV7-2
TGTGCCAGCAGCTCTCGACTAGTGATTCAAGAGACCCAGTACTTC
CASSSRLVIQETQYF
>few|-|14|TRBJ2-5|TRBV2
TGTGCCAGCAGTGAAGGGGTTAGCGCCGCGACCCAGTACTTC
CASSEGVSAATQYF
>-|TRBD2|17|TRBJ2-7|TRBV3-1
TGTGCCAGCAGCCATCCTAGGACGGCTAGCGGGGACTACGAGCAGTACTTC
CASSHPRTASGDYEQYF
>few|TRBD1|15|TRBJ1-1|TRBV20-1
TGCAGTGCTAGAGACTATGCGACAGGGGTCACTGAAGCTTTCTTT
CSARDYATGVTEAFF
>-|-|15|TRBJ1-3|TRBV12-3/TRBV12-4
TGTGCCAGCAGTTTAGTTACTGGGACTGGAAGCACCATATATTTT
CASSLVTGTGSTIYF
>few|TRBD2|15|TRBJ2-3|TRBV6-2/TRBV6-3
TGTGCCAGCAGTTCCCTCGGGGGGGCAAGAGATACGCAGTATTTT
CASSSLGGARDTQYF
>-|-|14|TRBJ2-4|TRBV4-2
TGTGCCAGCAGCCAAGAAATCGGCCAAAACATTCAGTACTTC
CASSQEIGQNIQYF
>-|-|14|TRBJ1-1|TRBV6-1
TGTGCCAGCAGTGGGGGTGAGGGCGGCACTGAAGCTTTCTTT
CASSGGEGGTEAFF
>few|TRBD2|15|TRBJ2-2|TRBV20-1
TGCAGTGCTAGTAGCGGGCGGTTGATCACCGGGGAGCTGTTTTTT
CSASSGRLITGELFF
>-|-|16|TRBJ1-2|TRBV4-2
TGTGCCAGCAGCCAAGAACATCCGCCCCATAACTATGGCTACACCTTC
CASSQEHPPHNYGYTF
>-|TRBD2|19|TRBJ2-3|TRBV6-5
TGTGCCAGCAGTTACTCGACCGATCCTCTGGCGGGGGGTACAGATACGCAGTATTTT
CASSYSTDPLAGGTDTQYF